These T cell receptor beta chains were read from a single sample in a study of CXCR3-negative and CXCR3-positive naive CD8 T cells. For each CDR3 protein, TCRdb gives one entry from its re-call of the 5' RACE reads, without DNA. The table lists roughly 130,000 distinct CDR3 sequences. The sample comprised naive CXCR3+ CD8+ T cells from blood. These receptors originate from a human donor in good health. Some clones in this sample may be carry-over from other donors' samples. The CDR3 runs from the conserved cysteine through the conserved F or W.

TRBV29-1	TRBJ1-5	CSVEGAEDNQPQHF
TRBV7-9	TRBJ2-5	CASSLLRWAGGPSGETQYF
TRBV15	TRBJ2-7	CATSRELAEQYF
TRBV20-1	TRBJ1-5	CSAGTGGVFSNQPQHF
TRBV7-9	TRBJ1-6	CASSLPPASAGADNSPLHF
TRBV7-8	TRBJ2-6	CASSLTPQETTSGANALTF
TRBV6-2/TRBV6-3	TRBJ2-1	CASNLSGGREQFF
TRBV6-5	TRBJ2-7	CASSYSSAPYEQYF
TRBV5-1	TRBJ2-7	CASSPIGINMDEQYF
TRBV19	TRBJ2-7	CASSLSTGDYEQYF
TRBV10-3	TRBJ2-2	CAISVGRINTGELFF
TRBV7-3	TRBJ1-1	CASSLTMNTEAFF
TRBV4-2	TRBJ2-2	CASSQDRATGELFF
TRBV5-1	TRBJ2-3	CASSPIPGLAGNPDTQYF
TRBV4-1	TRBJ1-5	CASSQAGGKSNQPQHF
TRBV29-1	TRBJ2-5	CSADQGVKTQYF
TRBV29-1	TRBJ1-2	CSVVTGGGYTF
TRBV27	TRBJ1-2	CASSLASGGHNYGYTF
TRBV7-3	TRBJ2-7	CASSSSPTHEQYF
TRBV27	TRBJ2-3	CASSPLGHRDTDTQYF
TRBV7-9	TRBJ2-7	CASSPPRGTEPYEQYF